One and the same sample provided the 30 T cell receptor beta chains below, sequenced in a study of blood T cell repertoires in COVID-19. Sequenced by immunoSEQ multiplex PCR; TCRdb stores in-frame clones only, minus some. The sample lists about 210,000 clones, approximately 82% occurring once. Sequencing input: peripheral blood. The receptors were sampled from a man aged 45-65 years with active or convalescent COVID-19.

This chain uses TRBV24-1 with TRBJ1-6; possible D gene TRBD1, 5 bases. The V end lost 9 bases, the J end lost 9 bases, and 14 bases lay between the germline ends. CDR3 length: 13 amino acids. Germline assignment: CDR1 KGHDR and CDR2 SFDVKD. In DNA form, the CDR3 reads TGTGCCACCCTTTGGGGGGGGATTTCACCCCTCCACTTT. Its protein product is CATLWGGISPLHF.

CDR3 bases: TGCGCCAGCAGGATGACAGGGTCGAACACCGGGGAGCTGTTTTTT. It specifies CASRMTGSNTGELFF. The chain is built from TRBV5-1 and TRBJ2-2, with 7 bases aligning to TRBD1. The CDR3 is 15 residues long. Germline CDR1 SGHRS, CDR2 YFSETQ. Unmatched junction bases numbered 4, after V lost 5 bases and J lost 0 bases.

The chain uses TRBV2 and TRBJ2-1; TRBD2 aligns across 12 bases. V shed 8 bases and J 10 bases; nucleotides not matched to a gene: 9. The CDR3 is 14 residues long. Germline CDR1 reads SNHLY; CDR2 reads FYNNEI. The CDR3 loop reads CASLSSGGASEQFF. In DNA, the CDR3 is TGTGCCAGCTTGTCTAGCGGGGGGGCCTCAGAGCAGTTCTTC.

The chain recombines TRBV27 with TRBJ1-1; a weak D match, TRBD1 (5 bases). Trimming cost V 6 bases and J 5 bases, with 13 bases left between them. The CDR3 has 13 residues. Germline V lookup: CDR1 MNHEY, CDR2 SMNVEV (reference sequence). CDR3 residues: CASRPGGQTEAFF. DNA of the CDR3: TGTGCCAGCAGGCCGGGGGGTCAGACTGAAGCTTTCTTT.

The chain carries TRBV5-4 and TRBJ2-3; D is perhaps TRBD2 (5 bases). The CDR3 covers 14 residues. The germline CDR1 and CDR2 sequences are SGHNT and YYREEE (reference sequence). V was cut by 5 bases and J by 2 bases, with 12 bases left in between. CDR3 amino acids: CASSLDWPTDTQYF. Written as DNA, the CDR3 is TGTGCCAGCAGTCTGGACTGGCCCACAGATACGCAGTATTTT.

V is TRBV15 and J is TRBJ1-4, with a weak D call TRBD1 (6 bases). The V and J ends lost 1 base and 8 bases respectively, with 17 bases between them. Germline values: CDR1 LNHNV, CDR2 YYDKDF (reference sequence). The CDR3 consists of 16 residues. The CDR3 sequence is CATSRVRGQMDEKLFF. The CDR3 DNA follows: TGTGCCACCAGCAGAGTCCGAGGACAGATGGACGAAAAACTGTTTTTT.

V is TRBV18 and J is TRBJ2-5, with 9 nucleotides matching TRBD2. This CDR3 has 14 residues. Per the germline V gene, CDR1 is KGHSH and CDR2 is LQKENI. The ends lost 3 bases at V and 1 base at J; junction bases unmatched: 0. The CDR3 protein is CASSPGLAQETQYF. The DNA for the CDR3 is TGTGCCAGCTCACCGGGACTAGCCCAAGAGACCCAGTACTTC.

The chain uses TRBV18 and TRBJ1-1; 10 bases align to TRBD1. The V gene's germline CDR1 is KGHSH and CDR2 LQKENI. After removal of 2 bases from V and 1 base from J, the junction contained 4 bases not matched to a gene. This CDR3 has 16 amino acids. The CDR3 DNA sequence: TGTGCCAGCTCACCAAGGGACAGGGGACGGAACACTGAAGCTTTCTTT. This sequence encodes CASSPRDRGRNTEAFF.

The chain has TRBV27 and TRBJ1-2, with 9 nucleotides matching TRBD1. Trimming cost V 6 bases and J 4 bases; bases outside gene matches: 12. Germline V gene sequence: CDR1 MNHEY, CDR2 SMNVEV (reference sequence). The CDR3 has 16 residues. The CDR3 DNA reads TGTGCCAGCAGCCCCGGGACAGGGATTTCCCTCTATGGCTACACCTTC. Translated: CASSPGTGISLYGYTF.

The chain couples TRBV4-3 to TRBJ2-2; D remains ambiguous. The CDR3 is 17 amino acids. CDR1 is LGHNA and CDR2 is YSLEER in the germline V gene. V was cut by 8 bases and J by 2 bases, with 21 bases left in between. The CDR3 DNA sequence: TGCGCCAGCGTCTTACTAATCTGGCCAGATAACACCGGGGAGCTGTTTTTT. It yields the protein CASVLLIWPDNTGELFF.

The rearrangement uses TRBV6-4 and TRBJ1-3, with a tentative D call TRBD1 (6 bases). CDR3 length: 17 amino acids. Looked up from germline, CDR1 is MRHNA and CDR2 is SNTAGT. V shed 4 bases and J shed 0 bases, with 16 bases lying between them. This CDR3 is CASSGGPGGISGNTIYF. CDR3 DNA: TGTGCCAGCAGTGGGGGGCCGGGCGGAATCTCTGGAAACACCATATATTTT.

CDR3 in DNA: TGTGCCAGCAGGGAACCCGGGACAGGGGTCGGTGAGCAGTTCTTC. It codes for CASREPGTGVGEQFF. The gene calls are TRBV2 and TRBJ2-1; TRBD1 agrees at 10 bases. J lost 9 bases, V lost 6 bases, and 11 bases had no gene match. CDR3 length: 15 residues. Germline CDR1 SNHLY, CDR2 FYNNEI.

CDR3 coding DNA: TGTGCCAGCAGTTTTTGGGCGGGCCATCAAGAGACCCAGTACTTC. Translating it yields CASSFWAGHQETQYF. The chain joins TRBV28 to TRBJ2-5, with D maybe TRBD2 (5 bases). CDR1 is MDHEN and CDR2 is SYDVKM in the germline V gene. CDR3 length: 15 residues. Trimming shortened V by 3 bases and J by 2 bases, and 13 bases separated the two germline ends.

This chain uses TRBV5-1 with TRBJ1-5; 7 bases line up with TRBD1. Per germline, CDR1 SGHRS and CDR2 YFSETQ. The CDR3 loop spans 15 amino acids. The ends lost 4 bases at V and 3 bases at J; junction bases unmatched: 7. The CDR3 coding sequence is TGCGCCAGCAGCCTCGGGACAGAACCCAATCAGCCCCAGCATTTT. It yields the protein CASSLGTEPNQPQHF.

The CDR3 is CASSPASGLYNEQFF. The CDR3 bases are TGTGCCAGCAGTCCGGCTAGCGGGCTGTACAATGAGCAGTTCTTC. This chain joins TRBV28 and TRBJ2-1; 8 nucleotides agree with TRBD2. With 5 bases clipped from V and 4 bases from J, the junction kept 7 bases outside the gene matches. Germline V gene lookup returns CDR1 MDHEN and CDR2 SYDVKM. This CDR3 is 15 amino acids long. The whole variable domain, remainder taken from reference TRBV28 and TRBJ2-1, is DVKVTQSSRYLVKRTGEKVFLECVQDMDHENMFWYRQDPGLGLRLIYFSYDVKMKEKGDIPEGYSVSREKKERFSLILESASTNQTSMYLCASSPASGLYNEQFFGPGTRLTVL.

The chain is built from TRBV5-6 and TRBJ1-1; perhaps TRBD1 as D (5 bases). The germline V gene has CDR1 SGHDT and CDR2 YYEEEE. The CDR3 extends over 14 amino acids. Trimming took 0 bases from V and 5 from J, leaving 11 bases between them. The CDR3 here is CASSLAGSETEAFF. In DNA, the CDR3 is TGTGCCAGCAGCTTGGCAGGGTCGGAAACTGAAGCTTTCTTT.

The chain has TRBV11-2 and TRBJ2-3; D remains unclear. The CDR3 is 14 amino acids. V was shortened by 3 bases and J by 4 bases, with 11 bases between the two germline ends. CDR1 and CDR2 (germline): SGHAT, FQNNGV. The CDR3 protein is CASSFSLSPDTQYF. The DNA for the CDR3 is TGTGCCAGCAGCTTTAGTCTTAGTCCAGATACGCAGTATTTT.

The rearrangement links TRBV7-2 to TRBJ2-1; D perhaps matches TRBD2 (5 bases). The CDR3 spans 14 residues. Germline values: CDR1 SGHTA, CDR2 FQGNSA. V gave up 0 bases and J gave up 10 bases, with 13 bases separating them. CDR3 in amino acids: CASSLAKAGGEQFF. The DNA for the CDR3 is TGTGCCAGCAGCTTAGCGAAGGCCGGCGGGGAGCAGTTCTTC.

The chain employs TRBV11-2 and TRBJ2-2, with a weak D call TRBD2 (5 bases). The V end was cut by 1 base, the J end by 7 bases, with 7 bases between. The V gene's germline CDR1 is SGHAT and CDR2 FQNNGV. The CDR3 runs 13 residues. CDR3 residues: CASSLAGSGELFF. The CDR3, as DNA: TGTGCCAGCAGCTTAGCGGGAAGCGGGGAGCTGTTTTTT. Variable domain in full (rest from reference TRBV11-2 and TRBJ2-2): EAGVAQSPRYKIIEKRQSVAFWCNPISGHATLYWYQQILGQGPKLLIQFQNNGVVDDSQLPKDRFSAERLKGVDSTLKIQPAKLEDSAVYLCASSLAGSGELFFGEGSRLTVL.

The rearrangement uses TRBV19 and TRBJ1-5, with TRBD1 matching over 7 bases. This CDR3 contains 16 residues. Germline loops: CDR1 LNHDA, CDR2 SQIVND (reference sequence). Germline trimming cut 10 bases from V and 2 bases from J; bases unmatched to any gene: 14. The CDR3 sequence is CATSLWYRGGNQPQHF. The CDR3 coding sequence is TGTGCCACCTCACTATGGTACAGGGGAGGCAATCAGCCCCAGCATTTT. Using reference TRBV19 and TRBJ1-5 for the parts outside the CDR3, the full variable domain is DGGITQSPKYLFRKEGQNVTLSCEQNLNHDAMYWYRQDPGQGLRLIYYSQIVNDFQKGDIAEGYSVSREKKESFPLTVTSAQKNPTAFYLCATSLWYRGGNQPQHFGDGTRLSIL.

The chain couples TRBV6-2 or TRBV6-3 to TRBJ1-1; 9 bases are a match to TRBD1. The CDR3 length is 16 residues. Trimming removed 6 bases from V and 1 base from J; junction bases left unmatched: 9. The V gene's germline CDR1 is MNHEY and CDR2 SVGEGT. The CDR3 region has the DNA TGTGCCAGCAGACCTGGACAGGGGCGAGGGAACACTGAAGCTTTCTTT. Translating gives CASRPGQGRGNTEAFF.

The chain is built from TRBV6-4 and TRBJ2-3; tentatively, D is TRBD1 (7 bases). This CDR3 comprises 14 residues. CDR1 and CDR2 from the germline V gene are MRHNA and SNTAGT. Trimming removed 6 bases from V and 4 bases from J, with 14 bases in between. The CDR3 DNA reads as TGTGCCAGCAGCAAGGAGGGGGCGGCAGATACGCAGTATTTT. Residues: CASSKEGAADTQYF.

This clone was observed once. J is TRBJ2-3 and V is TRBV7-6, with TRBD1 identical over 8 bases. Trimming cost V 5 bases and J 2 bases; bases outside gene matches: 3. CDR3 size: 14 residues. CDR1 is SGHVS, CDR2 FNYEAQ, per germline. The CDR3 sequence: CASSDRGNTDTQYF. As DNA, the CDR3 is TGTGCCAGCAGCGACAGGGGTAACACAGATACGCAGTATTTT.

This chain links TRBV3-1 (or the pseudogene TRBV3-2) with TRBJ1-3; D remains ambiguous. V gave up 4 bases and J gave up 4 bases, with 8 bases separating them. The germline V gene encodes CDR1 LGHDT and CDR2 YNNKEL (reference sequence). This CDR3 comprises 13 residues. CDR3 amino acids: CASSPQSGNTIYF. The CDR3 nucleotides read TGTGCCAGCAGCCCACAATCGGGAAACACCATATATTTT.

This clone was seen more than once but under ten times. Other DNA sequences within the sample encode an identical CDR3. This sequence joins TRBV4-3 and TRBJ1-2; possibly TRBD1 for D (6 bases). CDR1 LGHNA and CDR2 YSLEER come from the germline V gene. This CDR3 is 13 amino acids long. V gave up 4 bases and J gave up 2 bases, with 8 bases separating them. The CDR3 DNA is TGCGCCAGCAGCCTCGGACAGAACTATGGCTACACCTTC. As protein: CASSLGQNYGYTF.

The rearrangement uses TRBV4-2 and TRBJ2-2; 7 bases fit TRBD1. V gave up 1 base and J gave up 2 bases; unmatched junction bases: 1. The CDR3 covers 15 residues. CDR1 is LGHNA and CDR2 is YNFKEQ in the germline V gene. CDR3: CASSQAGGNTGELFF. CDR3 DNA sequence: TGTGCCAGCAGCCAAGCAGGGGGTAACACCGGGGAGCTGTTTTTT.

The DNA of the CDR3 is TGCGCCAGCAGCCACCGGGACTACCGAGCAGATACGCAGTATTTT. The encoded protein is CASSHRDYRADTQYF. The rearrangement joins TRBV4-3 to TRBJ2-3; 7 bases are shared with TRBD2. Trimming took 3 bases from V and 4 from J; bases not matched to a gene: 7. CDR3 length: 15 residues. The germline gives CDR1 LGHNA, CDR2 YSLEER.

This clone was observed a handful of times. The chain combines TRBV7-9 with TRBJ1-1; a weak D match, TRBD1 (6 bases). The V gene's germline CDR1 is SEHNR and CDR2 FQNEAQ (reference sequence). CDR3 size: 11 residues. With 7 bases removed from V and 8 bases from J, the gap between germline ends came to 11 bases. The CDR3 bases are TGTGCCAGCACCGCAGGGGCGGAAGCTTTCTTT. It is translated as CASTAGAEAFF.

This clone was observed once. The rearrangement joins TRBV7-7 to TRBJ2-2, with 9 bases fitting TRBD1. Germline assignment: CDR1 SSHAT and CDR2 FNYEAQ (reference sequence). The CDR3 sequence is 17 residues long. V dropped 2 bases and J dropped 6; count of bases not matched to a gene: 10. CDR3 coding DNA: TGTGCCAGCAGCTTATTTTTGGACAGGGGATCTCCCGGGGAGCTGTTTTTT. Its protein is CASSLFLDRGSPGELFF.

J is TRBJ2-3 and V is TRBV4-2, with TRBD2 identical over 13 bases. Germline loops: CDR1 LGHNA, CDR2 YNFKEQ. The J segment lost 6 bases and the V segment lost 3 bases, leaving 9 bases of the junction unmatched. This CDR3 spans 17 amino acids. The CDR3 sequence is CASSQGRLAGGEDTQYF. The CDR3 DNA reads TGTGCCAGCAGCCAGGGACGACTAGCGGGGGGTGAGGATACGCAGTATTTT.